This is a list of T cell receptor beta chains from one sample in a study of response to subunit inactivated influenza vaccine. TCRdb called the RT-PCR reads again in MiXCR, with one record for every CDR3 protein. Here the sample spans fewer than 800,000 distinct CDR3 sequences, 15% to 19% being singletons. Specimen: PBMCs from blood, collected 12 days after vaccination. Every receptor here comes from a man in his fifties or sixties who received an inactivated influenza vaccine. Each CDR3 is given with its conserved first and last residue. D genes are given only for firm matches. Clone size is given for some rows only: seen once, a few or many times, or a class if the clone is expanded.

j_gene: TRBJ2-1; abundance: few; v_gene: TRBV20-1; d_gene: TRBD2; CDR3nt: TGCAGTGCCCACAGGCGGGAGAGTTACTACAATGAGCAGTTCTTC; CDR3aa: CSAHRRESYYNEQFF
j_gene: TRBJ2-7; abundance: NA; v_gene: TRBV20-1; d_gene: NA; CDR3nt: TGCAGTGCTGGGCTGATTTACGAGCAGTACTTC; CDR3aa: CSAGLIYEQYF
j_gene: TRBJ1-6; abundance: few; v_gene: TRBV10-3; d_gene: NA; CDR3nt: TGTGCCATCAGCGAACGGGACATCAATTCACCCCTCCACTTT; CDR3aa: CAISERDINSPLHF
j_gene: TRBJ2-3; abundance: NA; v_gene: TRBV20-1; d_gene: TRBD2; CDR3nt: TGCAGTGCTAGAGAAGGGCCTAGCGGGGCAACAGATACGCAGTATTTT; CDR3aa: CSAREGPSGATDTQYF
j_gene: TRBJ2-3; abundance: many; v_gene: TRBV12-3/TRBV12-4; d_gene: NA; CDR3nt: TGTGCCAGCAGTGCAGGGAGCAGGGCGCAGTATTTT; CDR3aa: CASSAGSRAQYF
j_gene: TRBJ1-6; abundance: many; v_gene: TRBV6-1; d_gene: TRBD1; CDR3nt: TGTGCCAGCGGGGAGGGACAGAGCTCCTATAATTCACCCCTCCACTTT; CDR3aa: CASGEGQSSYNSPLHF
j_gene: TRBJ2-7; abundance: few; v_gene: TRBV7-2; d_gene: NA; CDR3nt: TGTGCCAGCAGCTTAGCGGCGGGGTCAAGCCAGCAGTACTTC; CDR3aa: CASSLAAGSSQQYF
j_gene: TRBJ1-6; abundance: many; v_gene: TRBV18; d_gene: NA; CDR3nt: TGTGCCAGCTCACCTACGTTCGGCAATTCACCCCTCCACTTT; CDR3aa: CASSPTFGNSPLHF
j_gene: TRBJ2-5; abundance: NA; v_gene: TRBV7-2; d_gene: TRBD2; CDR3nt: TGTGCCAGCAGCTTAGTTGGGACTAGCACCGAGACCCAGTACTTC; CDR3aa: CASSLVGTSTETQYF
j_gene: TRBJ2-1; abundance: NA; v_gene: TRBV6-5; d_gene: TRBD2; CDR3nt: TGTGCCAGCAGTTACACCCTGACTAGCGGGATCTACAATGAGCAGTTCTTC; CDR3aa: CASSYTLTSGIYNEQFF
j_gene: TRBJ2-2; abundance: NA; v_gene: TRBV12-3/TRBV12-4; d_gene: TRBD2; CDR3nt: TGTGCCAGCAGTTTAGGTCTAGCGGTCAAAGGGGAGCTGTTTTTT; CDR3aa: CASSLGLAVKGELFF
j_gene: TRBJ2-1; abundance: NA; v_gene: TRBV20-1; d_gene: NA; CDR3nt: TGCAGTGCTCGATTAGTGCCTGAGCAGTTCTTC; CDR3aa: CSARLVPEQFF
j_gene: TRBJ1-4; abundance: NA; v_gene: TRBV12-3/TRBV12-4; d_gene: NA; CDR3nt: TGTGCCAGCAGTACCACAGAGGAGCATAATGAAAAACTGTTTTTT; CDR3aa: CASSTTEEHNEKLFF
j_gene: TRBJ1-6; abundance: NA; v_gene: TRBV4-1; d_gene: TRBD1; CDR3nt: TGCGCCAGCAGCTATATCCAGGGACAGAGGAATTCACCCCTCCACTTT; CDR3aa: CASSYIQGQRNSPLHF
j_gene: TRBJ2-7; abundance: NA; v_gene: TRBV9; d_gene: TRBD1; CDR3nt: TGTGCCAGCAGCGTCGGGACAGGGTCCAACGAGCAGTACTTC; CDR3aa: CASSVGTGSNEQYF
j_gene: TRBJ2-4; abundance: few; v_gene: TRBV12-3/TRBV12-4; d_gene: TRBD1; CDR3nt: TGTGCCAGCAGCCCAGACAGGGGATCCAAAAACATTCAGTACTTC; CDR3aa: CASSPDRGSKNIQYF
j_gene: TRBJ2-2; abundance: few; v_gene: TRBV4-2; d_gene: TRBD2; CDR3nt: TGTGCCAGCAGCCAAAGGGAGGGGTTAGCCGGGGAGCTGTTTTTT; CDR3aa: CASSQREGLAGELFF
j_gene: TRBJ2-1; abundance: many; v_gene: TRBV9; d_gene: NA; CDR3nt: TGTGCCAGCAGCCCACAGAGACTCCTTAAGGGCAATGAGCAGTTCTTC; CDR3aa: CASSPQRLLKGNEQFF
j_gene: TRBJ1-1; abundance: few; v_gene: TRBV28; d_gene: TRBD1; CDR3nt: TGTGCCAGCAGTTACGGGACAGGGGGCACTGAAGCTTTCTTT; CDR3aa: CASSYGTGGTEAFF
j_gene: TRBJ2-7; abundance: few; v_gene: TRBV3-1; d_gene: TRBD2; CDR3nt: TGTGCCAGCAGCCAGGGACTAGCGGGCCCAGCCTACGAGCAGTACTTC; CDR3aa: CASSQGLAGPAYEQYF
j_gene: TRBJ2-1; abundance: NA; v_gene: TRBV28; d_gene: NA; CDR3nt: TGTGCCAGCAGTTTTTCCAGGGTGACCTACAATGAGCAGTTCTTC; CDR3aa: CASSFSRVTYNEQFF
j_gene: TRBJ2-1; abundance: NA; v_gene: TRBV7-8; d_gene: TRBD2; CDR3nt: TGTGCCAGCAGCCCCGGGACTAGCAACAGTCCTGAGCAGTTCTTC; CDR3aa: CASSPGTSNSPEQFF
j_gene: TRBJ2-5; abundance: few; v_gene: TRBV18; d_gene: TRBD2; CDR3nt: TGTGCCAGCTCCCCCGGACTAGCGAGAATCCAAGAGACCCAGTACTTC; CDR3aa: CASSPGLARIQETQYF
j_gene: TRBJ1-6; abundance: NA; v_gene: TRBV6-5; d_gene: NA; CDR3nt: TGTGCCAGCAGTTACTCGAGGGCAGGGGCAGATAATTCACCCCTCCACTTT; CDR3aa: CASSYSRAGADNSPLHF
j_gene: TRBJ1-4; abundance: many; v_gene: TRBV4-3; d_gene: NA; CDR3nt: TGCGCCAGCAGCCAAGATGGAGGTGAAAAACTGTTTTTT; CDR3aa: CASSQDGGEKLFF
j_gene: TRBJ2-1; abundance: NA; v_gene: TRBV12-3/TRBV12-4; d_gene: NA; CDR3nt: TGTGCCAGCAGCCCGGGACCAACAAAGGGGCAGTTCTTC; CDR3aa: CASSPGPTKGQFF
j_gene: TRBJ2-5; abundance: few; v_gene: TRBV20-1; d_gene: TRBD1; CDR3nt: TGCAGTGCTGGGACAGGGGGAGCAGAGACCCAGTACTTC; CDR3aa: CSAGTGGAETQYF
j_gene: TRBJ2-1; abundance: NA; v_gene: TRBV7-9; d_gene: NA; CDR3nt: TGTGCCAGCAGCCCAGTAGGGGCTCAATTCAATGAGCAGTTCTTC; CDR3aa: CASSPVGAQFNEQFF
j_gene: TRBJ2-7; abundance: few; v_gene: TRBV29-1; d_gene: NA; CDR3nt: TGCAGCGTAAGGACTGCGCCTTGGGACTACGAGCAGTACTTC; CDR3aa: CSVRTAPWDYEQYF
j_gene: TRBJ1-1; abundance: few; v_gene: TRBV27; d_gene: NA; CDR3nt: TGTGCCAGCAGTTTATCGCGGTCCTACACTGAAGCTTTCTTT; CDR3aa: CASSLSRSYTEAFF
j_gene: TRBJ1-2; abundance: few; v_gene: TRBV20-1; d_gene: NA; CDR3nt: TGCAGTGCTGCTAGGACAGCCCAAGCTAACTATGGCTACACCTTC; CDR3aa: CSAARTAQANYGYTF
j_gene: TRBJ1-5; abundance: NA; v_gene: TRBV20-1; d_gene: NA; CDR3nt: TGCAGTGCTAGAGATCGTACAGGGAGCAATCAGCCCCAGCATTTT; CDR3aa: CSARDRTGSNQPQHF
j_gene: TRBJ1-5; abundance: few; v_gene: TRBV28; d_gene: NA; CDR3nt: TGTGCCAGCAGCACCCCCGGGGAAAATCAGCCCCAGCATTTT; CDR3aa: CASSTPGENQPQHF
j_gene: TRBJ2-1; abundance: NA; v_gene: TRBV6-5; d_gene: TRBD2; CDR3nt: TGTGCCAGCAGTTCCGACTTAGCGGGAAATGCTGATAATGAGCAGTTCTTC; CDR3aa: CASSSDLAGNADNEQFF
j_gene: TRBJ1-5; abundance: many; v_gene: TRBV19; d_gene: NA; CDR3nt: TGTGCCAGTAGTCTGCAACAGAATAGCAATCAGCCCCAGCATTTT; CDR3aa: CASSLQQNSNQPQHF
j_gene: TRBJ2-3; abundance: few; v_gene: TRBV11-3; d_gene: NA; CDR3nt: TGTGCCAGCAGCTTATCCGGGGCGGACCAGTCAGATACGCAGTATTTT; CDR3aa: CASSLSGADQSDTQYF
j_gene: TRBJ2-1; abundance: many; v_gene: TRBV7-2; d_gene: TRBD2; CDR3nt: TGTGCCAGCAGCTTAGTGGCTAGCGGGAACAATGAGCAGTTCTTC; CDR3aa: CASSLVASGNNEQFF
j_gene: TRBJ1-1; abundance: few; v_gene: TRBV6-5; d_gene: NA; CDR3nt: TGTGCCAGCAGTTACTCGCTAAGGAACACTGAAGCTTTCTTT; CDR3aa: CASSYSLRNTEAFF
j_gene: TRBJ2-5; abundance: few; v_gene: TRBV29-1; d_gene: NA; CDR3nt: TGCAGCGTTGAGTTGGGGGATTTCCAAGAGACCCAGTACTTC; CDR3aa: CSVELGDFQETQYF
j_gene: TRBJ2-7; abundance: NA; v_gene: TRBV10-3; d_gene: NA; CDR3nt: TGTGCCATCAGTGAGGGCCCCAGAGTTTTTCAGTACTTC; CDR3aa: CAISEGPRVFQYF
j_gene: TRBJ2-6; abundance: NA; v_gene: TRBV5-1; d_gene: TRBD2; CDR3nt: TGCGCCAGCAGCCCCCTTGGCGGGAGGGCCTCTGGGGCCAACGTCCTGACTTTC; CDR3aa: CASSPLGGRASGANVLTF
j_gene: TRBJ1-1; abundance: NA; v_gene: TRBV11-3; d_gene: TRBD1; CDR3nt: TGTGCCAGCAGCCCCGGGACAGGGGGCGTCACTGAAGCTTTCTTT; CDR3aa: CASSPGTGGVTEAFF
j_gene: TRBJ2-3; abundance: NA; v_gene: TRBV7-2; d_gene: TRBD2; CDR3nt: TGTGCCAGTGGCCCCGCTAGCGGGAGGCCAGATACGCAGTATTTT; CDR3aa: CASGPASGRPDTQYF
j_gene: TRBJ2-7; abundance: few; v_gene: TRBV2; d_gene: TRBD2; CDR3nt: TGTGCCAGCAGTGTTACGCCTAGCGGGGGTTACGAGCAGTACTTC; CDR3aa: CASSVTPSGGYEQYF
j_gene: TRBJ2-3; abundance: NA; v_gene: TRBV10-1; d_gene: TRBD2; CDR3nt: TGCGCCAGCAGTGTCCAGCGGGGGGGCCGCGCAGATACGCAGTATTTT; CDR3aa: CASSVQRGGRADTQYF
j_gene: TRBJ2-3; abundance: few; v_gene: TRBV5-1; d_gene: TRBD2; CDR3nt: TGCGCCAGCAGCTACGGGACTAGCGGGTGGGGTAGTATTGGAGATACGCAGTATTTT; CDR3aa: CASSYGTSGWGSIGDTQYF
j_gene: TRBJ2-3; abundance: few; v_gene: TRBV28; d_gene: TRBD1; CDR3nt: TGTGCCAGCAGCCCTGGGGGACAGGGCACAGATACGCAGTATTTT; CDR3aa: CASSPGGQGTDTQYF
j_gene: TRBJ2-1; abundance: few; v_gene: TRBV7-2; d_gene: NA; CDR3nt: TGTGCCAGCAGCCTAGTAGTACAGGGTGGAGAGCAGTTCTTC; CDR3aa: CASSLVVQGGEQFF